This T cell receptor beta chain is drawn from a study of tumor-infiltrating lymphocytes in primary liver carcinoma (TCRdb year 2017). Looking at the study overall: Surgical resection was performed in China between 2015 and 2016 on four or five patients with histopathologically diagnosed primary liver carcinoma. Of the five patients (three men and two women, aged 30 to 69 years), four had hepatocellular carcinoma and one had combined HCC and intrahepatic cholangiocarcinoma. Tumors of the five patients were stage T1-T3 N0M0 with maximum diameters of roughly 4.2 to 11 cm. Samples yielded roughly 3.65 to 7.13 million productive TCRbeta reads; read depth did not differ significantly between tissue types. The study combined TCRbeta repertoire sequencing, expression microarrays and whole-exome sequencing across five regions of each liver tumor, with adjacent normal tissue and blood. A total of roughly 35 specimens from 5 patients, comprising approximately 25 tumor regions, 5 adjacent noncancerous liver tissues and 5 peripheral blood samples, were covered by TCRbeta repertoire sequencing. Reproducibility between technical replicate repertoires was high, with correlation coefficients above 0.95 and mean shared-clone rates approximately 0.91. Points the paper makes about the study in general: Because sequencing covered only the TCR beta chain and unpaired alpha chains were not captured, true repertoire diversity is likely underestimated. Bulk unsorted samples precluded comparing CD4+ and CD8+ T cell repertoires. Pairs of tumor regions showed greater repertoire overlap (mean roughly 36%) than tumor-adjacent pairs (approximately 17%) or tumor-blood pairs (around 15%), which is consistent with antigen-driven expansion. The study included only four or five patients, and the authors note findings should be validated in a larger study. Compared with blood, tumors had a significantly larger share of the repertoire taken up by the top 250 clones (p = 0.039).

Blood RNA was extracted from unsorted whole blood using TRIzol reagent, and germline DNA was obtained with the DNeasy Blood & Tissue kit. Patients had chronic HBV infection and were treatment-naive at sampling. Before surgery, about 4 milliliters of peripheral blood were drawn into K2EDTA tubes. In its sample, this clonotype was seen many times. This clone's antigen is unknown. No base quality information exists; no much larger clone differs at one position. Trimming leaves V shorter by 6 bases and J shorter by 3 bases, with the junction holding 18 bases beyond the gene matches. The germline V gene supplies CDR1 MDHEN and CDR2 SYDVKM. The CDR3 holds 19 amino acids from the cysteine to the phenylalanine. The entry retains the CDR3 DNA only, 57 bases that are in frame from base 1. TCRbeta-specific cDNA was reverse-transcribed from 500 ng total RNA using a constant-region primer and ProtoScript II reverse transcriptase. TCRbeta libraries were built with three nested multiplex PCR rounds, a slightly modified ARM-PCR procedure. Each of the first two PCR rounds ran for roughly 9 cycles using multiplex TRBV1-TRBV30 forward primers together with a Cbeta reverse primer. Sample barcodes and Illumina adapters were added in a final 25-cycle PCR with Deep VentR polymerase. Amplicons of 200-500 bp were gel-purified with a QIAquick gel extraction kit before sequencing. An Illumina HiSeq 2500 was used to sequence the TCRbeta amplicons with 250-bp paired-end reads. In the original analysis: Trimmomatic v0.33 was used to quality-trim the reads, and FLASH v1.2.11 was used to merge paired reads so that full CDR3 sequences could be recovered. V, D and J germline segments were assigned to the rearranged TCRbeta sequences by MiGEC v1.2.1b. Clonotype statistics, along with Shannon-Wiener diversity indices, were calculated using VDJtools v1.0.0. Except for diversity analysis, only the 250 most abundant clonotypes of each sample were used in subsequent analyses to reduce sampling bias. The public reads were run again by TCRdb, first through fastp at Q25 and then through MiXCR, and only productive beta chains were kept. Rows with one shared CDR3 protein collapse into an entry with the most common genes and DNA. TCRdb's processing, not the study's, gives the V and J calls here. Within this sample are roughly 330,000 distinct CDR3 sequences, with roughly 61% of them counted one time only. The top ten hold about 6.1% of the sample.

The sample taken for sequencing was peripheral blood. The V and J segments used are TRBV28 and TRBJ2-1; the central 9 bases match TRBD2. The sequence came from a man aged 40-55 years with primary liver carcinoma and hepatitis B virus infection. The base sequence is TGTGCCAGCAGGAACAAGCGGGAGGCCCCGCTTTTCCACTACAATGAGCAGTTCTTC. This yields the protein CASRNKREAPLFHYNEQFF.